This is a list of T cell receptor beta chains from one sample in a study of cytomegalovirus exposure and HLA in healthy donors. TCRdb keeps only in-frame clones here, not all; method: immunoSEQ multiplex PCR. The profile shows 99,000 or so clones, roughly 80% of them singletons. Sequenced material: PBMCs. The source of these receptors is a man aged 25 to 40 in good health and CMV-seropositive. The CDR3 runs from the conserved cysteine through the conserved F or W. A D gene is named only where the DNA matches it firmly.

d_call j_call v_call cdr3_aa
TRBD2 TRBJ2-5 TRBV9 CASSVRGGGETQYF
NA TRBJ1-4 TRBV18 CASSPPEEGMKLFF
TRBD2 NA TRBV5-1 CASSPGTSGFRDEQYF
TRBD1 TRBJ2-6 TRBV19 CASSGTGVSGANVLTF
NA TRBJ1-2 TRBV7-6 CASSLGAAGGNYGYTF
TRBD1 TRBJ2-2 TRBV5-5 CASSRTGTPNTGELFF
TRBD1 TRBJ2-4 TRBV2 CASSRQGAGNNIQYF
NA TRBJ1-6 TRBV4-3 CASSQDYGGSDSPLHF
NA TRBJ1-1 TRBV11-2 CASSLYSFDTEAFF
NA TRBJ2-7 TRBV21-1 CASSQRSGLGPRYEQYF
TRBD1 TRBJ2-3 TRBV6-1 CASSDRDRVTDTQYF
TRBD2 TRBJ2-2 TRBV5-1 CASSDTISLAGHTGELFF
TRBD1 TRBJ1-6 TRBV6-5 CASSYSMSGGNSPLHF
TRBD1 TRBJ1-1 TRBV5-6 CASRPTGAGTEAFF
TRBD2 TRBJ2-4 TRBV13 CASSLYREDYLKNIQYF
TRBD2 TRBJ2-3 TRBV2 CASRTGGADTQYF
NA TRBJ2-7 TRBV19 CASSTTDRAYEQYF
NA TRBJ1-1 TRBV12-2 CASRPRAGAEGTEAFF
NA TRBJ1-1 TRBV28 CASIGVSEAFF
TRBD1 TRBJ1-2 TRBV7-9 CASSLGGQGSRGYTF
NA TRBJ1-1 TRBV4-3 CASSQDVLRGAFF
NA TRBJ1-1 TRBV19 CASSIFEQWGPEAFF
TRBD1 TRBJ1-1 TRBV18 CASSPTTGGGTEAFF
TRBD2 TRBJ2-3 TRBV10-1 CASSEYGGERDTQYF
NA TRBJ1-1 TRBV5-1 CASSLGVHGSNTEAFF
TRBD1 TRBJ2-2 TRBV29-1 CSARQGGTGELFF
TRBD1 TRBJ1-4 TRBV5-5 CASSEGAEGEKLFF
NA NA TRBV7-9 CASSLGGEYEQYF
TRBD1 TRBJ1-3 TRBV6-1 CASTDRVSGNTIYF
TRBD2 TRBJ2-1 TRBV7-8 CASSSLLRGDNEQFF
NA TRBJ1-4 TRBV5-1 CASSFSRGDEKLFF
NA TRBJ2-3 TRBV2 CASKRGTDTDTQYF
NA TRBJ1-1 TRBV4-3 CASSQVPPGNTEAFF
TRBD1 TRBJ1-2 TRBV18 CASSPPRGNYGYTF
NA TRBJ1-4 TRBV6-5 CASRKQAVEKLFF
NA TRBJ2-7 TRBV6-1 CASSRGLAEIEQYF
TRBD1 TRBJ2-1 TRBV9 CASSPRTGDFEQFF
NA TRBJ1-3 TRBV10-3 CAISESLENTIYF
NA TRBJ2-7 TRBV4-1 CASSHSSRSHEQYF
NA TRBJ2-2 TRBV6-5 CASSYEGTMNTGELFF
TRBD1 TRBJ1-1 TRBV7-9 CASSPVRGTGDTEAFF
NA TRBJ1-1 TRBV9 CASGKGQTNTEAFF
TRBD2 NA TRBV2 CASSEGRTSGGYEQYF
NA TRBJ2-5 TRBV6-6 CASSYSMQRLEETQYF
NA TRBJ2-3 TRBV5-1 CASSLQGAVTQYF
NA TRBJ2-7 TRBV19 CASSKTVTYEQYF
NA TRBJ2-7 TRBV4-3 CASSQDVRTNDEQYF
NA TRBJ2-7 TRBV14 CASSQADIFYEQYF
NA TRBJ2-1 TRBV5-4 CASSKPGAGGNEQFF
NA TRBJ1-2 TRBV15 CATSRGRERGYGYTF
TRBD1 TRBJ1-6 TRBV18 CASSPPGQGVNSPLHF
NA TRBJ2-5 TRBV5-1 CASSPRAGFGETQYF
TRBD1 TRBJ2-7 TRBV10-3 CAISESRGGDQQYF
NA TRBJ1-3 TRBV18 CASSPLPAQGSSGNTIYF
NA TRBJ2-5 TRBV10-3 CATSDRETQYF
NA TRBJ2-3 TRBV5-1 CASSLSGTSTDTQYF
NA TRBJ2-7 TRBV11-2 CASSLEVGSPYEQYF
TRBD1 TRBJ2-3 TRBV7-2 CASSLRTGETDTQYF
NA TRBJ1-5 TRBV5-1 CASSRGLGQPQHF
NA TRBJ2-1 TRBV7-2 CASSLHISSYNEQFF